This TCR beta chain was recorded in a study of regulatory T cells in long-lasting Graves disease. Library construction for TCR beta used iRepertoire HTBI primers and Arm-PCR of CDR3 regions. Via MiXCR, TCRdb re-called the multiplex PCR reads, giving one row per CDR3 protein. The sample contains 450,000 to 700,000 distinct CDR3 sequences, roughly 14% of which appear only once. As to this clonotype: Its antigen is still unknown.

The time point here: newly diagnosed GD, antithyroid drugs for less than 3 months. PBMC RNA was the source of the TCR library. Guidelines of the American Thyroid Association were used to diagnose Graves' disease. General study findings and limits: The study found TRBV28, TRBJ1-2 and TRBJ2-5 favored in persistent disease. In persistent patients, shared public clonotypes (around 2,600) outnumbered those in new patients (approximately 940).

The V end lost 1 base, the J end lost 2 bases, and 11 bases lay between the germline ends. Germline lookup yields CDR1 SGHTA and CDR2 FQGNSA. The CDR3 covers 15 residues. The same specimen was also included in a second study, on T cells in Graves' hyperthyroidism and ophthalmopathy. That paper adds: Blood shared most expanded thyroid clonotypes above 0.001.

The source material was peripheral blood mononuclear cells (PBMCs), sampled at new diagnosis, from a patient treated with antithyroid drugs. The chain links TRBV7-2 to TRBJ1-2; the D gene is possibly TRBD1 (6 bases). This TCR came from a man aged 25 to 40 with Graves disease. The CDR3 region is CASSLDRVVNYGYTF. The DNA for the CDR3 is TGTGCCAGCAGCTTAGACAGGGTGGTAAACTATGGCTACACCTTC.